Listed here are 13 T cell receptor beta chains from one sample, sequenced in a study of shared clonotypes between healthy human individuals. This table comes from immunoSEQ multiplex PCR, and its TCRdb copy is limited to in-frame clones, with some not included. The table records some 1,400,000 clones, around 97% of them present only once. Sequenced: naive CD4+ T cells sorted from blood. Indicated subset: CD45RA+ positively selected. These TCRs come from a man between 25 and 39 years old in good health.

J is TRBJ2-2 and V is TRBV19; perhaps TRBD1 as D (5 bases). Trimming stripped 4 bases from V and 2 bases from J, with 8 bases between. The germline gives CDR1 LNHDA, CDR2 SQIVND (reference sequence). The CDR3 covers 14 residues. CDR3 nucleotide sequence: TGTGCCAGTAGTACGGACATTAACACCGGGGAGCTGTTTTTT. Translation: CASSTDINTGELFF. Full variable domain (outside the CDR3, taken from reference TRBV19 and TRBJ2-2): DGGITQSPKYLFRKEGQNVTLSCEQNLNHDAMYWYRQDPGQGLRLIYYSQIVNDFQKGDIAEGYSVSREKKESFPLTVTSAQKNPTAFYLCASSTDINTGELFFGEGSRLTVL.

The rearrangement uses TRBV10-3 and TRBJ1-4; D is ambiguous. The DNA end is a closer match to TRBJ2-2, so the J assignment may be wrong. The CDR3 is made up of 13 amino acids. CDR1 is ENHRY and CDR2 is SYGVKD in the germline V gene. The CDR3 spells CAISHNTRQELFF. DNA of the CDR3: TGTGCCATCAGCCACAATACCCGACAGGAGCTGTTTTTT.

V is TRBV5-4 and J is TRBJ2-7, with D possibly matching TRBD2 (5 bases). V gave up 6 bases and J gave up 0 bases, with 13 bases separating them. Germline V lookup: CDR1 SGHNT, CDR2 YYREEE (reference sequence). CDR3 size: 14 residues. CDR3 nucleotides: TGTGCCAGCACCGGGGAGTGGAGCTCCTACGAGCAGTACTTC. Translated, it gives CASTGEWSSYEQYF.

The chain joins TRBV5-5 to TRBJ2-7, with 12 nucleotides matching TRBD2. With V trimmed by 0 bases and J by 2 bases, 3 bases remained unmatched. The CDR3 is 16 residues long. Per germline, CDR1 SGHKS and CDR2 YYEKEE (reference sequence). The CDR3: CASSLAGLAGTYEQYF. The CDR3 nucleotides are TGTGCCAGCAGCTTGGCCGGACTAGCGGGGACCTACGAGCAGTACTTC.

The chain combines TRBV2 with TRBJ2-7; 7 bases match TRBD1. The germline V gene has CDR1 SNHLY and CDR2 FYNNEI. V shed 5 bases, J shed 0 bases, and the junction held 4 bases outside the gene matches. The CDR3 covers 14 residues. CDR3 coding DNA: TGTGCCAGCAGTTCCGGGACAGCCTCCTACGAGCAGTACTTC. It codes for CASSSGTASYEQYF. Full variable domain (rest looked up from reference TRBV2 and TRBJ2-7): EPEVTQTPSHQVTQMGQEVILRCVPISNHLYFYWYRQILGQKVEFLVSFYNNEISEKSEIFDDQFSVERPDGSNFTLKIRSTKLEDSAMYFCASSSGTASYEQYFGPGTRLTVT.

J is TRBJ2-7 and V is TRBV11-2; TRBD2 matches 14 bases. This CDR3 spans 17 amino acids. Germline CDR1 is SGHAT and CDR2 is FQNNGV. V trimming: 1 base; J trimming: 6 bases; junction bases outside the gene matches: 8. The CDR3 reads CASSLARLAGGPGEQYF. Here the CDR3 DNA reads TGTGCCAGCAGCTTAGCAAGACTAGCGGGAGGGCCGGGCGAGCAGTACTTC.

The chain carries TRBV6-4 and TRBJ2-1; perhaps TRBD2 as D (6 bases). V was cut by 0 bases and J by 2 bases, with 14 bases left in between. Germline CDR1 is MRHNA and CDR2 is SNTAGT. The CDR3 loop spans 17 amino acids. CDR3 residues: CASSDSPLPSAYNEQFF. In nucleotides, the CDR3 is TGTGCCAGCAGTGACTCCCCCCTCCCTAGCGCCTACAATGAGCAGTTCTTC.

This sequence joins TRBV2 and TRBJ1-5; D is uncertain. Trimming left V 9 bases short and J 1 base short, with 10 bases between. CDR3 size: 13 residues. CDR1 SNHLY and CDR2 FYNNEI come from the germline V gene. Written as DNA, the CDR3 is TGTGCCAGTTGCGGTGGGAGCAATCAGCCCCAGCATTTT. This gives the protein CASCGGSNQPQHF.

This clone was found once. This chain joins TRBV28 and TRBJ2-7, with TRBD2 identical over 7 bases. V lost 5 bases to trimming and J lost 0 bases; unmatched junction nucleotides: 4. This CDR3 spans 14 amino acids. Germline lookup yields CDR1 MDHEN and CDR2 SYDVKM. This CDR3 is CASSHLADSYEQYF. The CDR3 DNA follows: TGTGCCAGCAGTCACCTAGCGGACTCCTACGAGCAGTACTTC.

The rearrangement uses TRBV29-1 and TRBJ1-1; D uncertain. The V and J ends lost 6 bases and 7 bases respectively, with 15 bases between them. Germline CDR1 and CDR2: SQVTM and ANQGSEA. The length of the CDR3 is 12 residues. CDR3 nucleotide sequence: TGCAGCGTCCCGGGCCCGCGGCTTGAAGCTTTCTTT. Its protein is CSVPGPRLEAFF. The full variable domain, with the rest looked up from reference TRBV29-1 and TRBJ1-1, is SAVISQKPSRDICQRGTSLTIQCQVDSQVTMMFWYRQQPGQSLTLIATANQGSEATYESGFVIDKFPISRPNLTFSTLTVSNMSPEDSSIYLCSVPGPRLEAFFGQGTRLTVV.

The CDR3 reads CASSRHAGPSGNTIYF. The CDR3 region has the DNA TGTGCCAGCAGCCGACACGCCGGCCCCTCTGGAAACACCATATATTTT. This sequence joins TRBV11-2 and TRBJ1-3; D unclear. The CDR3 runs to 16 residues. The V end lost 5 bases, the J end lost 0 bases, and 14 bases lay between the germline ends. Germline V gene sequence: CDR1 SGHAT, CDR2 FQNNGV.

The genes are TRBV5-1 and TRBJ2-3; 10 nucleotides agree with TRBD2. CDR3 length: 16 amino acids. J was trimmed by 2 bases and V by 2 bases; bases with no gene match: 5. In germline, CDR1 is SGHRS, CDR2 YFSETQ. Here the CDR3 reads CASSFRLAGNTDTQYF. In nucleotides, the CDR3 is TGCGCCAGCAGCTTTCGACTAGCGGGTAACACAGATACGCAGTATTTT.

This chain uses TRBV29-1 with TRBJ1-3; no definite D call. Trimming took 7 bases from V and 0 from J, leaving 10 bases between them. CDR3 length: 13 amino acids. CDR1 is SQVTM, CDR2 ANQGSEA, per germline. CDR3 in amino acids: CSAAPSSGNTIYF. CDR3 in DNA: TGCAGCGCCGCCCCTTCCTCTGGAAACACCATATATTTT.